This T cell receptor (beta chain) originates from a study of patients and donors after allogeneic stem cell transplantation. This clonotype was recorded at least ten times. TCRdb re-called the RT-PCR reads with MiXCR, one entry per CDR3 protein. Of some 230,000 distinct CDR3 sequences listed, over 12% are singletons. The CDR3 is 17 amino acids. The V end lost 5 bases, the J end lost 4 bases, and 18 bases lay between the germline ends. This chain joins TRBV12-3 or TRBV12-4 and TRBJ2-6; D perhaps matches TRBD1 (6 bases). Sample: blood, either unsorted or a sorted T cell fraction (not recorded which). The receptor's source is a human donor who was either an allogeneic HSCT recipient or a stem cell or donor lymphocyte infusion donor (not recorded which). It is not recorded whose cells these are; they may come from a transplant donor. The CDR3 region has the DNA TGTGCCAGCAGTCGGGGACAACCGGTTGGGGGGGCCAACGTCCTGACTTTC. Translated: CASSRGQPVGGANVLTF.